One sample yielded the 27 T cell receptor beta chains listed below, sequenced in a study of blood T cell repertoires in COVID-19 (TCRdb year 2020). Library preparation was by the immunoSEQ multiplex PCR assay. The source is immuneACCESS, and TCRdb retained only in-frame sequences with V and J called. Part of the clones is not carried over; for the studies checked, unresolved V genes explain less than half of this, and the remainder is unexplained. The sample yields about 280,000 clones; 85% were counted once. About 2.5% of the sample is held by the ten biggest clonotypes. What was sequenced was PBMCs or T cells enriched from blood (not recorded which). These receptors were taken from a woman aged 45-60 years who had recovered from COVID-19.

The chain couples TRBV30 to TRBJ2-3, with D possibly matching TRBD1 (6 bases). The CDR3 length is 13 residues. The V end lost 0 bases, the J end lost 8 bases, and 12 bases lay between the germline ends. Germline lookup yields CDR1 GTSNPN and CDR2 SVGIG (reference sequence). This CDR3 reads CAWSVQGRGTQYF. CDR3 in DNA: TGTGCCTGGAGTGTACAGGGTCGGGGTACGCAGTATTTT.

CDR3 sequence: CASSWGTGATGELFF. DNA of the CDR3: TGTGCCAGCAGCTGGGGGACAGGGGCCACCGGGGAGCTGTTTTTT. This rearrangement joins TRBV7-3 to TRBJ2-2; 10 bases align to TRBD1. The germline V gene has CDR1 SGHTA and CDR2 FQGTGA. Trimming cost V 4 bases and J 4 bases; bases outside gene matches: 3. CDR3 length equals 15 residues.

CDR3: CASRDVQVPFSGNTIYF. Here the CDR3 DNA reads TGTGCCAGCAGAGATGTCCAGGTGCCCTTCTCTGGAAACACCATATATTTT. The rearrangement uses TRBV28 and TRBJ1-3; D is undetermined. V was clipped by 6 bases and J by 0 bases, with 18 bases between them. The CDR3 has 17 amino acids. Per the germline V gene, CDR1 is MDHEN and CDR2 is SYDVKM. The full variable domain, completed using reference TRBV28 and TRBJ1-3, is DVKVTQSSRYLVKRTGEKVFLECVQDMDHENMFWYRQDPGLGLRLIYFSYDVKMKEKGDIPEGYSVSREKKERFSLILESASTNQTSMYLCASRDVQVPFSGNTIYFGEGSWLTVV.

The count of this clone is one. V and J are TRBV2 and TRBJ1-1, with 7 bases matching TRBD1. The CDR3 spans 13 residues. The V segment lost 10 bases and the J segment 1 base; nucleotides outside the gene matches: 6. Germline CDR1 and CDR2: SNHLY and FYNNEI. The CDR3 nucleotides are TGTGCCACTAACAGGGGAAGGAACACTGAAGCTTTCTTT. Its translation: CATNRGRNTEAFF.

This clone was seen a single time. This sequence joins TRBV3-1 (or the pseudogene TRBV3-2) and TRBJ2-2, with 10 bases matching TRBD2. V lost 3 bases and J lost 7; bases outside the gene matches: 8. The CDR3 extends over 16 amino acids. Germline V gene lookup returns CDR1 LGHDT and CDR2 YNNKEL (reference sequence). CDR3 in DNA: TGTGCCAGCAGCCAGTCCGCTAGCGGGAGAAACGGGGAGCTGTTTTTT. Protein: CASSQSASGRNGELFF.

The chain links TRBV28 to TRBJ1-2; 12 nucleotides line up with TRBD1. The CDR3 spans 17 residues. V was pared by 0 bases and J by 7 bases, with 9 bases of the junction left unmatched. The germline V gene has CDR1 MDHEN and CDR2 SYDVKM. CDR3 coding DNA: TGTGCCAGCAGTTTATGGGGGACAGGGGGCCCTCGAGGTGGCTACACCTTC. This encodes CASSLWGTGGPRGGYTF.

This clone was counted once. This chain uses TRBV30 with TRBJ2-3; 9 positions match TRBD2. Germline loops: CDR1 GTSNPN, CDR2 SVGIG (reference sequence). J gave up 4 bases and V 2 bases, and 4 bases lay outside the gene matches. The CDR3 runs to 14 residues. The CDR3 DNA follows: TGTGCCTGGAGTTCGGGACTAGCCGCAGATACGCAGTATTTT. It is translated as CAWSSGLAADTQYF.

This chain connects TRBV20-1 to TRBJ2-3; D remains unclear. V was cut by 3 bases and J by 2 bases, with 12 bases left in between. Germline values: CDR1 DFQATT, CDR2 SNEGSKA (reference sequence). This CDR3 region has 14 residues. The CDR3 protein is CSASTPSITDTQYF. CDR3 in DNA: TGCAGTGCTAGTACTCCATCCATCACAGATACGCAGTATTTT.

This clone was detected once. V is TRBV18 and J is TRBJ2-3; 7 nucleotides align to TRBD2. Losses at the gene ends were 3 bases for V and 6 bases for J; bases not matched to a gene: 9. The CDR3 is made up of 15 amino acids. The germline CDR1 and CDR2 sequences are KGHSH and LQKENI. The CDR3 sequence is CASSPSGGRGDTQYF. In DNA, the CDR3 is TGTGCCAGCTCACCCTCTGGCGGGAGAGGGGATACGCAGTATTTT.

This clone was seen a handful of times. This rearrangement joins TRBV13 to TRBJ2-1; the match to TRBD2 covers 12 bases. The junction had 18 bases not matched to a gene; V was cut back by 5 bases and J by 4 bases. The CDR3 spans 20 residues. The V gene's germline CDR1 is PRHDT and CDR2 FYEKMQ (reference sequence). CDR3 amino acids: CASSRRLAGVSSTSYNEQFF. CDR3 bases: TGTGCCAGCAGCCGCCGACTAGCGGGGGTCTCCTCCACCTCTTACAATGAGCAGTTCTTC.

This chain links TRBV7-9 with TRBJ2-5; possible D gene TRBD1, 6 bases. CDR1 and CDR2 (germline): SEHNR, FQNEAQ (reference sequence). The ends were cut back, 5 bases at V and 5 bases at J, with 18 bases in the middle. The CDR3 sequence is 15 residues long. The CDR3 region has the DNA TGTGCCAGCAGCGGGGGCCCTAATAGAGTGGAGACCCAGTACTTC. Protein sequence: CASSGGPNRVETQYF.

The CDR3 DNA reads TGTGCCAGCAGCTTTGTGGGGCGAGGAAACACCATATATTTT. Translated, it gives CASSFVGRGNTIYF. The V gene is TRBV7-9, the J gene TRBJ1-3; D is possibly TRBD1 (5 bases). CDR1 and CDR2 from the germline V gene are SEHNR and FQNEAQ (reference sequence). The CDR3 length is 14 residues. V lost 3 bases and J 4 bases, leaving 10 bases between the germline ends.

The chain employs TRBV18 and TRBJ1-1; no firm D call. V lost 6 bases and J lost 5, with 13 bases in between. The CDR3 spans 13 residues. In germline, CDR1 is KGHSH, CDR2 LQKENI. The CDR3, as DNA: TGTGCCAGCTCGAGGACGGGAAAAACTGAAGCTTTCTTT. This codes for CASSRTGKTEAFF.

The table lists this clone with a count of one. This chain links TRBV10-3 with TRBJ1-6; 9 bases match TRBD1. The J segment lost 9 bases and the V segment lost 6 bases, leaving 9 bases of the junction unmatched. Looked up from germline, CDR1 is ENHRY and CDR2 is SYGVKD. The CDR3 loop spans 15 amino acids. CDR3 region: CAISRDRAASSPLHF. The CDR3 coding sequence is TGTGCCATCAGCCGGGACAGGGCGGCAAGTTCACCCCTCCACTTT.

This clone was recorded a few times. The CDR3 is CASSLLGDSGEKLFF. DNA for the CDR3: TGTGCCAGCAGTTTATTGGGGGACTCTGGTGAAAAACTGTTTTTT. This rearrangement joins TRBV27 to TRBJ1-4, with a tentative D call TRBD1 (5 bases). Between the trimmed V and J ends, which lost 1 base and 7 bases, there was a span of 13 bases. The germline V gene encodes CDR1 MNHEY and CDR2 SMNVEV (reference sequence). This CDR3 is 15 amino acids long.

The genes are TRBV19 and TRBJ1-6; 8 positions agree with TRBD1. V was clipped by 7 bases and J by 6 bases; unmatched bases: 5. CDR1 is LNHDA and CDR2 is SQIVND in the germline V gene (reference sequence). This CDR3 region has 14 residues. The CDR3 spells CASKRGQVNSPLHF. Here the CDR3 DNA reads TGTGCCAGTAAGAGGGGACAGGTTAATTCACCCCTCCACTTT.

The J gene is TRBJ2-1, the V gene TRBV5-6; 7 bases match TRBD1. This CDR3 contains 15 residues. With V trimmed by 3 bases and J by 9 bases, 12 bases remained unmatched. Germline loops: CDR1 SGHDT, CDR2 YYEEEE. The CDR3 here is CASSWDIDRATEQFF. In nucleotides, the CDR3 is TGTGCCAGCAGCTGGGACATCGACAGGGCAACTGAGCAGTTCTTC.

The V gene is TRBV28, the J gene TRBJ1-1; D not certain. Germline CDR1 reads MDHEN; CDR2 reads SYDVKM. This CDR3 region has 13 residues. V was trimmed by 2 bases and J by 0 bases, leaving 4 bases between them. CDR3 loop: CASSLLMNTEAFF. CDR3 nucleotide sequence: TGTGCCAGCAGTTTACTAATGAACACTGAAGCTTTCTTT.

This clone appeared once. This chain joins TRBV7-7 and TRBJ2-5; 7 positions match TRBD2. This CDR3 contains 14 residues. In germline, CDR1 is SSHAT, CDR2 FNYEAQ (reference sequence). V was clipped by 3 bases and J by 5 bases; unmatched bases: 6. The CDR3 sequence is CASSFAGGRETQYF. CDR3 sequence (DNA): TGTGCCAGCAGCTTCGCCGGGGGGAGGGAGACCCAGTACTTC. Full variable domain (rest looked up from reference TRBV7-7 and TRBJ2-5): GAGVSQSPRYKVTKRGQDVTLRCDPISSHATLYWYQQALGQGPEFLTYFNYEAQPDKSGLPSDRFSAERPEGSISTLTIQRTEQRDSAMYRCASSFAGGRETQYFGPGTRLLVL.

The J gene is TRBJ2-7, the V gene TRBV20-1; 7 nucleotides line up with TRBD1. Germline-derived CDR1 and CDR2 are DFQATT and SNEGSKA (reference sequence). The CDR3 is made up of 15 amino acids. Losses at the gene ends were 3 bases for V and 3 bases for J; bases not matched to a gene: 11. The CDR3 DNA follows: TGCAGTGCTAGTAGACAGGGCAGGGGGATCTACGAGCAGTACTTC. Amino acids: CSASRQGRGIYEQYF.

The chain employs TRBV19 and TRBJ1-5; possibly TRBD1 for D (5 bases). The CDR3 spans 19 residues. V gave up 2 bases and J gave up 0 bases, with 20 bases separating them. Germline V lookup: CDR1 LNHDA, CDR2 SQIVND (reference sequence). CDR3 sequence: CASSIYGGIGGGSNQPQHF. CDR3 bases: TGTGCCAGTAGTATATATGGTGGTATCGGGGGTGGTAGCAATCAGCCCCAGCATTTT. Full variable domain (rest looked up from reference TRBV19 and TRBJ1-5): DGGITQSPKYLFRKEGQNVTLSCEQNLNHDAMYWYRQDPGQGLRLIYYSQIVNDFQKGDIAEGYSVSREKKESFPLTVTSAQKNPTAFYLCASSIYGGIGGGSNQPQHFGDGTRLSIL.

V is TRBV11-2 and J is TRBJ2-7, with D possibly matching TRBD1 (7 bases). This CDR3 contains 11 residues. Trimming stripped 5 bases from V and 12 bases from J, with 14 bases between. Germline CDR1 reads SGHAT; CDR2 reads FQNNGV. CDR3 sequence (DNA): TGTGCCAGCAGCGCGGGACAGCTGCTGTACTTC. Its translation is CASSAGQLLYF. Together with reference TRBV11-2 and TRBJ2-7, the CDR3 gives the full variable domain: EAGVAQSPRYKIIEKRQSVAFWCNPISGHATLYWYQQILGQGPKLLIQFQNNGVVDDSQLPKDRFSAERLKGVDSTLKIQPAKLEDSAVYLCASSAGQLLYFGPGTRLTVT.

V is TRBV28 and J is TRBJ2-1; D is unresolved. V was trimmed by 8 bases and J by 2 bases, leaving 7 bases between them. Per germline, CDR1 MDHEN and CDR2 SYDVKM. The CDR3 has 12 residues. The CDR3 DNA follows: TGTGCCAGCCGAGAAACCTACAATGAGCAGTTCTTC. Its translation: CASRETYNEQFF.

The table lists this clone with a few counts. The CDR3 DNA is TGTGCCACCAGCAGAGATTACTCCGGGAGGGCCTCCTACAATGAGCAGTTCTTC. It specifies CATSRDYSGRASYNEQFF. The chain couples TRBV15 to TRBJ2-1; 8 nucleotides align to TRBD2. The CDR3 is 18 residues long. Trimming took 0 bases from V and 0 from J; bases not matched to a gene: 7. From germline, CDR1 is LNHNV and CDR2 YYDKDF (reference sequence). Combining the CDR3 with reference TRBV15 and TRBJ2-1 gives the whole variable domain DAMVIQNPRYQVTQFGKPVTLSCSQTLNHNVMYWYQQKSSQAPKLLFHYYDKDFNNEADTPDNFQSRRPNTSFCFLDIRSPGLGDTAMYLCATSRDYSGRASYNEQFFGPGTRLTVL.

CDR3 nucleotide sequence: TGTGCCAGCAGCCGGGACAGAGGGTCACCCCTCCACTTT. This sequence encodes CASSRDRGSPLHF. The chain carries TRBV7-9 and TRBJ1-6; 7 nucleotides agree with TRBD1. This CDR3 spans 13 amino acids. Trimming took 5 bases from V and 10 from J; bases not matched to a gene: 5. Germline V gene data show CDR1 as SEHNR and CDR2 as FQNEAQ (reference sequence).

Here the CDR3 reads CASSVLLGRDYEQYF. The CDR3 DNA reads TGTGCCAGCAGTGTACTTCTAGGACGGGACTACGAGCAGTACTTC. The V call is TRBV27, the J call TRBJ2-7; D possibly corresponds to TRBD2 (5 bases). The V gene's germline CDR1 is MNHEY and CDR2 SMNVEV (reference sequence). This CDR3 is built from 15 residues. V was clipped by 5 bases and J by 3 bases, with 17 bases between them.

This rearrangement joins TRBV6-2 or TRBV6-3 to TRBJ1-5; D is ambiguous. V lost 3 bases, J lost 2 bases, and 11 bases lay in between. The CDR3 loop spans 15 amino acids. Germline assignment: CDR1 MNHEY and CDR2 SVGEGT. In nucleotides, the CDR3 is TGTGCCAGCAGTTATTCGGGCGGGCGCAATCAGCCCCAGCATTTT. It codes for CASSYSGGRNQPQHF.